A single sample is the source of the 3 T cell receptor beta chains below, sequenced in a study of cytomegalovirus exposure and HLA in healthy donors. The PCR was carried out with 60 Vbeta primers and 13 Jbeta primers. The repertoire was sequenced with immunoSEQ multiplex PCR; TCRdb's copy has only in-frame clones and lacks some. The table has 100,000 to 150,000 clones, 75% to 90% seen once. The sample was PBMCs. The receptors originated from a woman aged 45-59 years in good health and CMV-seropositive.

This chain connects TRBV30 to TRBJ1-2; no firm D call. Germline CDR1 is GTSNPN and CDR2 is SVGIG (reference sequence). The CDR3 runs 11 residues. V was cut by 0 bases and J by 7 bases, with 6 bases left in between. Here the CDR3 reads CAWSVTPGYTF. Written as DNA, the CDR3 is TGTGCCTGGAGTGTGACTCCTGGCTACACCTTC.

This chain uses TRBV5-5 with TRBJ1-1; D remains unclear. The CDR3 has 14 amino acids. V dropped 2 bases and J dropped 3 bases, with 11 bases sitting between them. The germline CDR1 and CDR2 sequences are SGHKS and YYEKEE (reference sequence). The CDR3 region has the DNA TGTGCCAGCAGCTTTGGCAGCGTCTACACTGAAGCTTTCTTT. Residues: CASSFGSVYTEAFF.

On this clone itself: Compared with germline, one end of the junction differs, possibly owing to a read error. The chain joins TRBV5-4 to TRBJ2-1; 13 bases agree with TRBD2. CDR3 size: 16 residues. Germline V gives CDR1 SGHNT, CDR2 YYREEE (reference sequence). The CDR3 loop is CASSIGTSGVWNEQLF. The CDR3 DNA reads as TGTGCCAGCAGCATTGGGACTAGCGGGGTATGGAATGAGCAGCTCTTC. The whole variable domain, remainder taken from reference TRBV5-4 and TRBJ2-1, is ETGVTQSPTHLIKTRGQQVTLRCSSQSGHNTVSWYQQALGQGPQFIFQYYREEENGRGNFPPRFSGLQFPNYSSELNVNALELDDSALYLCASSIGTSGVWNEQLFGPGTRLTVL.